Each of the 4 T cell receptor beta chains below was sequenced from the same sample in a study of molecular identifiers for immune sequencing clone quantification. TCRdb reanalysed the PCR reads using MiXCR and keeps one entry per CDR3 protein. Among just under 650,000 distinct CDR3 sequences listed, just under 20% were seen once. The sequenced sample consisted of naive CD8+ T cells from blood, with Jurkat cell RNA spiked in. The subset: FACS-sorted CD8+CD4-CCR7+CD45RA+ naive T cells. The receptors were gathered from a human donor in good health. Some libraries in this study had Jurkat cell RNA spiked in.

This clonotype has a count of ten or more. V usage is TRBV20-1 and J usage is TRBJ1-6; maybe TRBD1 (6 bases). This CDR3 has 17 amino acids. The germline CDR1 and CDR2 sequences are DFQATT and SNEGSKA (reference sequence). V was clipped by 6 bases and J by 10 bases, with 28 bases between them. The CDR3 sequence is CSARPRKTGLEGSPLHF. The CDR3 DNA sequence: TGCAGTGCCAGACCCCGAAAGACAGGTCTGGAGGGGTCACCCCTCCACTTT.

The table lists this clonotype with a few counts. This chain joins TRBV12-3 or TRBV12-4 and TRBJ2-3; D ambiguous. With 1 base removed from V and 2 bases from J, the gap between germline ends came to 7 bases. CDR3 length: 14 residues. The CDR3 sequence: CASSLESLTDTQYF. The CDR3 coding sequence is TGTGCCAGCAGTTTAGAGTCACTCACAGATACGCAGTATTTT.

The rearrangement links TRBV12-3 or TRBV12-4 to TRBJ2-1; tentatively, D is TRBD1 (5 bases). This CDR3 is built from 13 residues. V shed 3 bases and J shed 8 bases, with 11 bases lying between them. The CDR3 DNA reads as TGTGCCAGCAGTTTTTCAGGGTTAGATGAGCAGTTCTTC. As protein: CASSFSGLDEQFF.

This clonotype was seen repeatedly, ten times or more. The rearrangement joins TRBV27 to TRBJ2-2; TRBD1 matches at 7 bases. J lost 4 bases, V lost 3 bases, and 2 bases had no gene match. CDR1 and CDR2 from the germline V gene are MNHEY and SMNVEV (reference sequence). There are 14 residues in the CDR3. CDR3 in DNA: TGTGCCAGCAGTTTGGGGGACAGCACCGGGGAGCTGTTTTTT. Its translation: CASSLGDSTGELFF.